The 22 T cell receptor beta chains reported below all come from one sample, sequenced in a study of radiotherapy plus CTLA-4 blockade in lung cancer. The assay was immunoSEQ multiplex PCR, and TCRdb's table has in-frame clones only and misses some. The data contain roughly 71,000 clones, around 82% of them singletons. The starting material was peripheral blood, obtained from a patient treated with radiotherapy plus ipilimumab. The receptors here all came from a human donor with non-small cell lung cancer who had a complete response to radiotherapy plus ipilimumab.

The rearrangement uses TRBV29-1 and TRBJ2-2; TRBD1 matches 7 bases. CDR3 length: 13 amino acids. After removal of 5 bases from V and 6 bases from J, the junction contained 6 bases not matched to a gene. The V gene's germline CDR1 is SQVTM and CDR2 ANQGSEA. CDR3 sequence: CSVSRGRAGELFF. The CDR3 coding sequence is TGCAGCGTTAGTAGGGGGCGGGCCGGGGAGCTGTTTTTT.

The chain couples TRBV7-2 to TRBJ1-1, with 9 nucleotides matching TRBD1. With 5 bases clipped from V and 6 bases from J, the junction kept 10 bases outside the gene matches. The CDR3 spans 15 residues. Germline loops: CDR1 SGHTA, CDR2 FQGNSA. CDR3 bases: TGTGCCAGCAGCCCACAGGGGGCAACGGGATCTGAAGCTTTCTTT. The encoded protein is CASSPQGATGSEAFF.

V is TRBV19 and J is TRBJ2-7, with 7 bases identical to TRBD2. Germline V lookup: CDR1 LNHDA, CDR2 SQIVND (reference sequence). V shed 6 bases, J shed 2 bases, and the junction held 4 bases outside the gene matches. The CDR3 length is 13 residues. CDR3 sequence reads: CASRGRGPYEQYF. DNA for the CDR3: TGTGCCAGTAGGGGGAGGGGTCCCTACGAGCAGTACTTC.

The sample holds many counts of this clone. The chain combines TRBV7-9 with TRBJ2-7; 10 bases line up with TRBD1. With 2 bases clipped from V and 4 bases from J, the junction kept 11 bases outside the gene matches. The CDR3 length is 17 residues. CDR1 and CDR2 from the germline V gene are SEHNR and FQNEAQ (reference sequence). The CDR3 DNA sequence: TGTGCCAGCAGCTTAATTCCGGGACAGGGGCCATCGTACGAGCAGTACTTC. Amino acid sequence: CASSLIPGQGPSYEQYF.

This clone appeared once. This chain uses TRBV5-6 with TRBJ2-3, with TRBD1 matching 7 bases. Losses at the gene ends were 0 bases for V and 6 bases for J; bases not matched to a gene: 7. This CDR3 is built from 15 residues. Germline V gives CDR1 SGHDT, CDR2 YYEEEE. The CDR3 DNA reads as TGTGCCAGCAGCTTGGCCGGGCAGGGGGAGGATACGCAGTATTTT. It yields the protein CASSLAGQGEDTQYF.

The chain carries TRBV7-2 and TRBJ1-1; D is ambiguous. This CDR3 region has 14 residues. The V end was cut by 5 bases, the J end by 2 bases, with 12 bases between. Germline assignment: CDR1 SGHTA and CDR2 FQGNSA. The DNA for the CDR3 is TGTGCCAGCAGCACTCGGACCCCAAACACTGAAGCTTTCTTT. It translates to CASSTRTPNTEAFF.

This sequence joins TRBV30 and TRBJ2-7, with TRBD1 identical over 7 bases. The CDR3 loop spans 15 amino acids. Losses at the gene ends were 4 bases for V and 0 bases for J; bases not matched to a gene: 9. The germline V gene encodes CDR1 GTSNPN and CDR2 SVGIG (reference sequence). The CDR3 reads CAWKGQHKASYEQYF. The CDR3 DNA reads as TGTGCCTGGAAGGGACAGCATAAAGCCTCCTACGAGCAGTACTTC.

The J gene is TRBJ1-4, the V gene TRBV19; D is uncertain. Trimming took 10 bases from V and 4 from J, leaving 19 bases between them. Germline assignment: CDR1 LNHDA and CDR2 SQIVND (reference sequence). The CDR3 is 15 residues long. The DNA for the CDR3 is TGTGCCACCAAGACACTCCGGGATGGTAATGAAAAACTGTTTTTT. Its translation is CATKTLRDGNEKLFF.

J is TRBJ2-1 and V is TRBV6-1; 8 positions match TRBD2. With 4 bases clipped from V and 5 bases from J, the junction kept 7 bases outside the gene matches. Germline V gives CDR1 MNHNS, CDR2 SASEGT. CDR3 length equals 15 residues. The CDR3 loop is CASSAGTRGHNEQFF. The DNA of the CDR3 is TGTGCCAGCAGTGCGGGGACTAGGGGCCACAATGAGCAGTTCTTC.

The chain is built from TRBV7-9 and TRBJ1-3; D remains ambiguous. Trimming removed 5 bases at V and 2 bases at J, with 4 bases between. This CDR3 has 12 amino acids. Germline V CDR1 and CDR2: SEHNR, FQNEAQ (reference sequence). CDR3 coding DNA: TGTGCCAGCAGCCTCACTGGAAACACCATATATTTT. It is translated as CASSLTGNTIYF.

The V gene is TRBV9, the J gene TRBJ2-1; 8 positions match TRBD2. Germline loops: CDR1 SGDLS, CDR2 YYNGEE. V was clipped by 6 bases and J by 5 bases; unmatched bases: 7. CDR3 length: 14 residues. The CDR3 nucleotides read TGTGCCAGCACCCCGACTAGCGCCAACAATGAGCAGTTCTTC. It yields the protein CASTPTSANNEQFF.

The genes are TRBV11-3 and TRBJ2-2; 12 nucleotides match TRBD2. In germline, CDR1 is SGHNT, CDR2 YENEEA. V lost 3 bases, J lost 4 bases, and 6 bases stayed unmatched. The CDR3 is 17 residues long. The CDR3 protein is CASSFRGLAGRTGELFF. The DNA for the CDR3 is TGTGCCAGCAGCTTCAGAGGACTAGCGGGGCGCACCGGGGAGCTGTTTTTT.

The chain recombines TRBV28 with TRBJ1-5; perhaps TRBD1 as D (5 bases). CDR3 length: 15 amino acids. Germline lookup yields CDR1 MDHEN and CDR2 SYDVKM. V was trimmed by 7 bases and J by 6 bases, leaving 19 bases between them. The CDR3 DNA sequence: TGTGCCAGCACCCCCTTAAGGGACTTGATTCAGCCCCAGCATTTT. This codes for CASTPLRDLIQPQHF.

The chain couples TRBV19 to TRBJ1-1, with 8 bases aligning to TRBD1. The J segment lost 4 bases and the V segment lost 1 base, leaving 8 bases of the junction unmatched. The germline V gene has CDR1 LNHDA and CDR2 SQIVND (reference sequence). The CDR3 extends over 16 amino acids. CDR3 loop: CASSIASRGLGTEAFF. The DNA for the CDR3 is TGTGCCAGTAGTATAGCCTCCAGGGGGCTCGGCACTGAAGCTTTCTTT.

This clone appeared once. The rearrangement joins TRBV9 to TRBJ2-5; unclear D gene. The CDR3 is made up of 14 amino acids. Germline V gene data show CDR1 as SGDLS and CDR2 as YYNGEE. Deletions cut 1 base from V and 5 bases from J, with 12 bases between. The CDR3 DNA follows: TGTGCCAGCAGCGTACAAGGGTATGACGAGACCCAGTACTTC. Its translation is CASSVQGYDETQYF.

The V gene is TRBV14, the J gene TRBJ1-2; maybe TRBD1 (5 bases). Germline CDR1 reads SGHDN; CDR2 reads FVKESK. Trimming took off 2 bases at V and 4 bases at J, with 17 bases between the two ends. This CDR3 contains 16 residues. The CDR3 region is CASSQTSGRKVYGYTF. The CDR3 nucleotides are TGTGCCAGCAGCCAAACCTCAGGGCGGAAGGTCTATGGCTACACCTTC.

This clone has just one count. The rearrangement joins TRBV11-3 to TRBJ2-1, with 9 bases that match TRBD2. The CDR3 consists of 15 residues. J was trimmed by 5 bases and V by 5 bases; bases with no gene match: 7. Germline V gene sequence: CDR1 SGHNT, CDR2 YENEEA. The CDR3 nucleotides read TGTGCCAGCAGCCCTCTCAGCGGGGGGAACAATGAGCAGTTCTTC. Protein product: CASSPLSGGNNEQFF.

The chain couples TRBV18 to TRBJ1-1; D gene uncertain. CDR1 is KGHSH and CDR2 is LQKENI in the germline V gene. Trimming removed 6 bases at V and 4 bases at J, with 9 bases between. This CDR3 is built from 12 residues. The CDR3 loop is CASSLTVTEAFF. The CDR3 nucleotides are TGTGCCAGCTCGCTGACCGTCACTGAAGCTTTCTTT.

The table lists this clone with a few counts. V and J are TRBV2 and TRBJ2-7, with a weak D call TRBD1 (6 bases). The CDR3 runs 12 residues. Germline loops: CDR1 SNHLY, CDR2 FYNNEI. V was cut by 8 bases and J by 3 bases, with 11 bases left in between. The CDR3 loop reads CASRDNNYEQYV. The DNA of the CDR3 is TGTGCCAGCCGGGACAATAACTACGAGCAGTACGTC.

The chain links TRBV30 to TRBJ2-7; no definite D call. Germline V lookup: CDR1 GTSNPN, CDR2 SVGIG (reference sequence). V was shortened by 1 base and J by 3 bases, with 10 bases between the two germline ends. CDR3 size: 13 residues. The chain's CDR3 is CAWSAAFHYEQYV. CDR3 DNA sequence: TGTGCCTGGAGTGCTGCTTTTCACTACGAGCAGTACGTC.

The J gene is TRBJ2-5, the V gene TRBV14; 11 bases fit TRBD2. V shed 5 bases, J shed 2 bases, and the junction held 7 bases outside the gene matches. Germline V lookup: CDR1 SGHDN, CDR2 FVKESK. The CDR3 consists of 16 residues. The CDR3 loop is CASSLPGTSGQETQYF. The CDR3 coding sequence is TGTGCCAGCAGCTTACCCGGGACTAGCGGACAAGAGACCCAGTACTTC.

The chain is built from TRBV19 and TRBJ1-3; unclear D gene. Germline V gene sequence: CDR1 LNHDA, CDR2 SQIVND (reference sequence). V was trimmed by 0 bases and J by 0 bases, leaving 9 bases between them. This CDR3 region has 16 residues. The CDR3 bases are TGTGCCAGTAGTATAGATCTCGCGCTCTCTGGAAACACCATATATTTT. Protein product: CASSIDLALSGNTIYF.